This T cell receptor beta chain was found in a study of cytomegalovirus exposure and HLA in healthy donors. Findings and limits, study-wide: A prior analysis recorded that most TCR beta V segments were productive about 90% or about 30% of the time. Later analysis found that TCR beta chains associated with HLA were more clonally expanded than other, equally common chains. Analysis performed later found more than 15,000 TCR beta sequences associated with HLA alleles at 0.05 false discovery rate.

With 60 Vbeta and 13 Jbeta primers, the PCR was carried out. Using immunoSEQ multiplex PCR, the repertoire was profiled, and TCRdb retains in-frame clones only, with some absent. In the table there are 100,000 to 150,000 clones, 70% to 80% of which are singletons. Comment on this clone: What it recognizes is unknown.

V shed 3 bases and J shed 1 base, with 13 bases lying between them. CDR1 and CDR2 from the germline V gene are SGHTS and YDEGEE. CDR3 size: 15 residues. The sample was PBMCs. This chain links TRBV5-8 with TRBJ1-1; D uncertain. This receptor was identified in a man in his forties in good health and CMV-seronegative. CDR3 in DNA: TGTGCCAGCAGCTCGTGGGCAGTTGAGAACACTGAAGCTTTCTTT. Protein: CASSSWAVENTEAFF.